The 9 T cell receptor beta chains below were found in one sample sequenced in a study of blood T cell repertoires in COVID-19. Generated by immunoSEQ multiplex PCR, the TCRdb table keeps only in-frame clones and is missing some. Here the sample spans about 160,000 clones, about 81% being singletons. Sequencing input: PBMCs or T cells enriched from blood (not recorded which). The receptors were gathered from a man aged 45-60 years who had recovered from COVID-19.

The CDR3 reads CSGTGDYGYTF. Written as DNA, the CDR3 is TGCAGCGGCACAGGGGACTATGGCTACACCTTC. The J gene is TRBJ1-2, the V gene TRBV29-1, with 7 bases fitting TRBD1. The ends lost 7 bases at V and 3 bases at J; junction bases unmatched: 2. The CDR3 has 11 residues. Germline assignment: CDR1 SQVTM and CDR2 ANQGSEA. The full variable domain, in which reference TRBV29-1 and TRBJ1-2 provide the parts outside the CDR3, is SAVISQKPSRDICQRGTSLTIQCQVDSQVTMMFWYRQQPGQSLTLIATANQGSEATYESGFVIDKFPISRPNLTFSTLTVSNMSPEDSSIYLCSGTGDYGYTFGSGTRLTVV.

This rearrangement joins TRBV6-5 to TRBJ2-1, with 10 bases matching TRBD2. The CDR3 length is 15 residues. CDR1 MNHEY and CDR2 SVGAGI come from the germline V gene. After removal of 7 bases from V and 5 bases from J, the junction contained 8 bases not matched to a gene. This chain's CDR3 is CASKITSGDHNEQFF. The CDR3 region has the DNA TGTGCCAGCAAAATAACTAGCGGGGATCACAATGAGCAGTTCTTC.

This chain connects TRBV19 to TRBJ1-2; D perhaps matches TRBD1 (6 bases). CDR3 length: 15 amino acids. Trimming stripped 5 bases from V and 0 bases from J, with 13 bases between. Per the germline V gene, CDR1 is LNHDA and CDR2 is SQIVND (reference sequence). The CDR3 loop reads CASSPRTESNYGYTF. CDR3 bases: TGTGCCAGTAGTCCACGGACAGAATCTAACTATGGCTACACCTTC.

The chain carries TRBV7-2 and TRBJ1-6; D gene uncertain. V was trimmed by 0 bases and J by 9 bases, leaving 3 bases between them. The CDR3 sequence is 12 residues long. Germline CDR1 SGHTA, CDR2 FQGNSA. The CDR3 loop is CASSLASSPLHF. CDR3 bases: TGTGCCAGCAGCTTAGCGAGTTCACCCCTCCACTTT. Full variable domain (missing parts from reference TRBV7-2 and TRBJ1-6): GAGVSQSPSNKVTEKGKDVELRCDPISGHTALYWYRQSLGQGLEFLIYFQGNSAPDKSGLPSDRFSAERTGGSVSTLTIQRTQQEDSAVYLCASSLASSPLHFGNGTRLTVT.

This chain links TRBV6-1 with TRBJ1-2; maybe TRBD1 (6 bases). This CDR3 has 16 amino acids. CDR1 is MNHNS, CDR2 SASEGT, per germline. With 1 base removed from V and 4 bases from J, the gap between germline ends came to 16 bases. The CDR3 is CASSEGPQGNFYGYTF. The CDR3 nucleotides are TGTGCCAGCAGTGAAGGCCCCCAGGGGAATTTCTATGGCTACACCTTC.

The chain is built from TRBV7-6 and TRBJ2-1, with 7 bases lining up with TRBD1. The CDR3 covers 15 residues. J gave up 0 bases and V 5 bases, and 4 bases lay outside the gene matches. CDR1 is SGHVS and CDR2 is FNYEAQ in the germline V gene. The CDR3 region has the DNA TGTGCCAGCAGCCCAGGGGGAAACTCCTACAATGAGCAGTTCTTC. It is translated as CASSPGGNSYNEQFF.

The genes are TRBV5-5 and TRBJ1-1; tentative D call: TRBD1 (5 bases). The CDR3 has 14 amino acids. V lost 4 bases and J 0 bases, leaving 10 bases between the germline ends. From germline, CDR1 is SGHKS and CDR2 YYEKEE (reference sequence). For the CDR3, the DNA is TGTGCCAGCAGCGGCGGGGGACTGAACACTGAAGCTTTCTTT. This translates into CASSGGGLNTEAFF.

This clone was counted once. This chain joins TRBV29-1 and TRBJ2-5; 7 bases fit TRBD1. The trim removed 7 bases at V and 4 bases at J, leaving 12 bases unmatched. The CDR3 contains 14 residues. Germline V gives CDR1 SQVTM, CDR2 ANQGSEA. The CDR3 reads CSASTGLKRETQYF. In nucleotides, the CDR3 is TGCAGCGCATCGACAGGGTTGAAGCGAGAGACCCAGTACTTC.

This clone was seen once. The chain uses TRBV27 and TRBJ1-3, with TRBD1 matching 7 bases. The junction had 8 bases not matched to a gene; V was cut back by 0 bases and J by 0 bases. This CDR3 has 18 residues. Germline CDR1 is MNHEY and CDR2 is SMNVEV (reference sequence). The CDR3 bases are TGTGCCAGCAGTTTATCGGGAAGGGGGCTACACTCTGGAAACACCATATATTTT. This encodes CASSLSGRGLHSGNTIYF.